These 5 T cell receptor beta chains came from one sample sequenced in a study of blood T cells in healthy people across ages. Together with a sample-barcoded 5' primer, a J-beta primer mix was included in a second PCR lasting roughly 7 to 11 cycles. One entry per CDR3 protein results from TCRdb running MiXCR on the 5' RACE reads. The sample lists some 1,500,000 distinct CDR3 sequences, roughly 43% seen once, with over 3.5% in the top ten. The specimen was blood. The receptors shown here come from a woman between 18 and 29 years old in good health.

This clonotype was seen more than once but under ten times. The chain couples TRBV7-8 to TRBJ2-4; the match to TRBD1 covers 7 bases. Germline V lookup: CDR1 SGHVS, CDR2 FQNEAQ. This CDR3 spans 15 amino acids. V was pared by 5 bases and J by 13 bases, with 17 bases of the junction left unmatched. CDR3 coding DNA: TGTGCCAGCAGCGAGATCCGGGACAGACACGGGGAGCAGTACTTC. Translated, it gives CASSEIRDRHGEQYF.

The gene calls are TRBV30 and TRBJ1-2; D is unclear. Germline CDR1 reads GTSNPN; CDR2 reads SVGIG (reference sequence). V was trimmed by 2 bases and J by 8 bases, leaving 18 bases between them. This CDR3 comprises 14 residues. CDR3 nucleotide sequence: TGTGCCTGGAGTCAGGACGGGCTTCCCGCCGGCTACACCTTC. Translated, it gives CAWSQDGLPAGYTF. Complete variable domain (other parts from reference TRBV30 and TRBJ1-2): SQTIHQWPATLVQPVGSPLSLECTVEGTSNPNLYWYRQAAGRGLQLLFYSVGIGQISSEVPQNLSASRPQDRQFILSSKKLLLSDSGFYLCAWSQDGLPAGYTFGSGTRLTVV.

The rearrangement uses TRBV9 and TRBJ2-1, with D possibly being TRBD1 (6 bases). The germline V gene encodes CDR1 SGDLS and CDR2 YYNGEE. V lost 4 bases and J 9 bases, leaving 29 bases between the germline ends. The CDR3 is made up of 18 amino acids. The CDR3 sequence is CASSPDLWGREVFSEQFF. The CDR3 DNA follows: TGTGCCAGCAGCCCCGACCTATGGGGGCGAGAAGTTTTCAGTGAGCAGTTCTTC.

This sequence joins TRBV20-1 and TRBJ1-4; TRBD1 is a possible D gene (5 bases). The germline V gene encodes CDR1 DFQATT and CDR2 SNEGSKA (reference sequence). This CDR3 spans 15 amino acids. The V and J ends lost 3 bases and 2 bases respectively, with 13 bases between them. CDR3 amino acids: CSARGGIGTNEKLFF. CDR3 nucleotide sequence: TGCAGTGCTAGGGGGGGGATCGGTACTAATGAAAAACTGTTTTTT.

This clonotype has more than one count but fewer than ten. The gene calls are TRBV4-1 and TRBJ1-2; D is unclear. CDR1 MGHRA and CDR2 YSYEKL come from the germline V gene. Deletions cut 1 base from V and 4 bases from J, with 13 bases between. This CDR3 spans 15 amino acids. The CDR3 protein is CASSQVGSPSYGYTF. Written as DNA, the CDR3 is TGCGCCAGCAGCCAAGTAGGGAGCCCGAGCTATGGCTACACCTTC.